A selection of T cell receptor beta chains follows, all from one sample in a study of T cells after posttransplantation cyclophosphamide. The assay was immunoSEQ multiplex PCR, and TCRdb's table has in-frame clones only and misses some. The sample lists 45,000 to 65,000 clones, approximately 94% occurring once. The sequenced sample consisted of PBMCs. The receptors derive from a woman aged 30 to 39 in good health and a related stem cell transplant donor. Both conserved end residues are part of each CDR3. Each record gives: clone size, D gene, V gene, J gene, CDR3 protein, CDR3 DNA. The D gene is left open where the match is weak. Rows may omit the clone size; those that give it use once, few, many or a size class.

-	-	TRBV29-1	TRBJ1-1	CSVEDNVGRVAFF	TGCAGCGTTGAAGATAACGTGGGCAGGGTAGCTTTCTTT
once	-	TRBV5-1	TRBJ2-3	CASSSQGASTDTQYF	TGCGCCAGCAGCTCCCAAGGGGCTTCCACAGATACGCAGTATTTT
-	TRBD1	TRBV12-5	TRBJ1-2	CASGPGTGKMVVSF	TGTGCTAGTGGGCCCGGGACAGGGAAAATGGTCGTGTCCTTC
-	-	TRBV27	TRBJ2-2	CASSFSPGKNTGELFF	TGTGCCAGCAGTTTCTCCCCCGGGAAGAACACCGGGGAGCTGTTTTTT
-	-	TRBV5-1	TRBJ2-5	CASSDAGRQTQYF	TGCGCCAGCAGCGATGCGGGGAGGCAGACCCAGTACTTC
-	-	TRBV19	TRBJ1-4	CASSTTGIGNEKLFF	TGTGCCAGTAGTACCACAGGGATTGGCAATGAAAAACTGTTTTTT
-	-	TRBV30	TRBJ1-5	CAWSPTGFQPQHF	TGTGCCTGGAGTCCAACAGGGTTTCAGCCCCAGCATTTT
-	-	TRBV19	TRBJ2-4	CASKQEPQYF	TGTGCCAGTAAACAGGAACCTCAGTACTTC
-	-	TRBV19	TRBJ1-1	CASQRESLNTEAFF	TGTGCCAGCCAGAGGGAGAGCCTGAACACTGAAGCTTTCTTT
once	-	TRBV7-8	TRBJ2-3	CASSYRGTRALDTQYF	TGTGCCAGCAGCTACCGCGGGACGAGGGCGTTAGATACGCAGTATTTT
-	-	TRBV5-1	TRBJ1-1	CASSLGQGPTEAFF	TGCGCCAGCAGCTTGGGGCAGGGGCCCACTGAAGCTTTCTTT
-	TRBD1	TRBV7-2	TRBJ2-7	CASRERQGGYEQYF	TGTGCCAGCAGAGAACGACAGGGTGGCTACGAGCAGTACTTC
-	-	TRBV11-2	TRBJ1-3	CASSLDSGRHSGNTIYF	TGTGCCAGCAGCTTAGATTCCGGCAGGCACTCTGGAAACACCATATATTTT
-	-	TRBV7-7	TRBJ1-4	CASSLSPDEKLFF	TGTGCCAGCAGCTTATCGCCGGATGAAAAACTGTTTTTT
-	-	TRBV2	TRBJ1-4	CASNELEEKLFF	TGTGCCAGCAATGAACTCGAGGAAAAACTGTTTTTT
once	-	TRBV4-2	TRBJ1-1	CASSPRPDRNTEAFF	TGTGCCAGCAGCCCGCGGCCTGACAGAAACACTGAAGCTTTCTTT
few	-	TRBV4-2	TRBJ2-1	CASSQEGGSGNEQFF	TGTGCCAGCAGCCAAGAGGGCGGGTCTGGCAATGAGCAGTTCTTC
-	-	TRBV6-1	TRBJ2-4	CASSAPGVNIQYF	TGTGCCAGCAGTGCTCCCGGGGTAAACATTCAGTACTTC
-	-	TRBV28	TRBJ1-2	CASSYDRLVHTF	TGTGCCAGCAGCTACGACAGGCTGGTCCACACCTTC
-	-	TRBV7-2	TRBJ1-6	CASSLVSNSPLHF	TGTGCCAGCAGCTTAGTTTCGAATTCACCCCTCCACTTT
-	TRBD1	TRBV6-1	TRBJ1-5	CASIRDRVNQPQHF	TGTGCCAGCATCCGGGACAGGGTCAATCAGCCCCAGCATTTT
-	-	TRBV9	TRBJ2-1	CASSVEGGSYNEQFF	TGTGCCAGCAGCGTAGAAGGGGGATCCTACAATGAGCAGTTCTTC
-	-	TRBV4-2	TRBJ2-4	CASSQDGGPENIQYF	TGTGCCAGCAGCCAAGACGGGGGGCCCGAAAACATTCAGTACTTC
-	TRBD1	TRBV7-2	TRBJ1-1	CAAGDSPNTEAFF	TGTGCCGCTGGGGACAGCCCGAACACTGAAGCTTTCTTT
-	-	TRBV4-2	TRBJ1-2	CASSPSRGEDYGYTF	TGTGCCAGCAGCCCGTCACGGGGGGAAGACTATGGCTACACCTTC
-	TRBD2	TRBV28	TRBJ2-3	CATSGGFLDTQYF	TGTGCCACCTCGGGGGGGTTTTTAGATACGCAGTATTTT
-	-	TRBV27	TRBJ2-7	CASSPPRRGAIYEQYF	TGTGCCAGCAGCCCACCCCGTAGGGGCGCAATCTACGAGCAGTACTTC
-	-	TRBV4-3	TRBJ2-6	CASSQDQGLGANVLTF	TGCGCCAGCAGCCAAGATCAGGGGTTGGGGGCCAACGTCCTGACTTTC
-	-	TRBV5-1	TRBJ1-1	CASSLMYRAGTEAFF	TGCGCCAGCAGCTTAATGTACAGGGCGGGCACTGAAGCTTTCTTT
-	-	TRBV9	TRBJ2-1	CASSAQAGEQFF	TGTGCCAGCAGCGCCCAGGCGGGTGAGCAGTTCTTC
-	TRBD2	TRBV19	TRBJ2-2	CASSSESGGARVRELFF	TGTGCCAGTAGTAGTGAAAGCGGGGGGGCCAGAGTTAGGGAGCTGTTTTTT
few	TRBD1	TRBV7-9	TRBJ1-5	CASSTDRENNQPQHF	TGTGCCAGCAGCACCGACAGGGAGAACAATCAGCCCCAGCATTTT
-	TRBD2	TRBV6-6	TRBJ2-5	CASGGVVGETQYF	TGTGCCAGCGGGGGGGTGGTGGGAGAGACCCAGTACTTC
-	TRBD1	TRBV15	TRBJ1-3	CATSTWTGSSGNTIYF	TGTGCCACCAGCACCTGGACAGGGAGCTCTGGAAACACCATATATTTT
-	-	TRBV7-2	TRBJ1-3	CASSLGRFSGNTIYF	TGTGCCAGCAGCTTAGGCCGGTTCTCTGGAAACACCATATATTTT
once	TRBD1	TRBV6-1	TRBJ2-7	CASSKDRGKQYF	TGTGCCAGCAGTAAGGACAGGGGAAAGCAGTACTTC
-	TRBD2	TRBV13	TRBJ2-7	CASSLSSGGPSSYEQYF	TGTGCCAGCAGCTTGAGTAGCGGGGGCCCGAGCTCCTACGAGCAGTACTTC
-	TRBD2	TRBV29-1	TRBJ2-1	CSAHRTSGVTEQFF	TGCAGCGCTCACCGGACTAGCGGGGTCACTGAGCAGTTCTTC
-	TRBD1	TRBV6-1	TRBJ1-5	CASSESRGDRIRYSNQPQHF	TGTGCCAGCAGTGAAAGCAGGGGGGACAGGATAAGGTATAGCAATCAGCCCCAGCATTTT
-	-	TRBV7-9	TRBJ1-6	CASSQSNGSPLHF	TGTGCCAGCAGCCAAAGCAACGGTTCACCCCTCCACTTT
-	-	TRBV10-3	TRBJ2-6	CAISAGRGANVLTF	TGTGCCATCAGTGCAGGGCGAGGGGCCAACGTCCTGACTTTC
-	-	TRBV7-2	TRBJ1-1	CASRGRGRVTEAFF	TGTGCCAGCAGAGGGAGGGGGAGGGTCACTGAAGCTTTCTTT
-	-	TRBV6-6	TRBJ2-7	CASSRPTQGKHEQYF	TGTGCCAGCAGTCGACCGACCCAGGGGAAACACGAGCAGTACTTC
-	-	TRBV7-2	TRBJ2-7	CASVEGPNSYEQYF	TGTGCCAGCGTCGAGGGCCCTAACTCCTACGAGCAGTACTTC
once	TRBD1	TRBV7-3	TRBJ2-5	CASSLGQGETQYF	TGTGCCAGCAGCCTTGGACAGGGAGAGACCCAGTACTTC
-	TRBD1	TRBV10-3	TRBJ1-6	CAISGQGVNSPLHF	TGTGCCATCAGTGGACAGGGTGTGAATTCACCCCTCCACTTT
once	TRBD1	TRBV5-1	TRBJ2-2	CASSQKVGQGNTGELFF	TGCGCCAGCAGCCAGAAAGTGGGACAGGGGAACACCGGGGAGCTGTTTTTT
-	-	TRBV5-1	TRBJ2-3	CANHPSGDTQYF	TGCGCCAACCACCCTTCCGGAGATACGCAGTATTTT
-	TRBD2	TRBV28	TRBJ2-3	CASISPGGLIGTDTQYF	TGTGCCAGCATTTCGCCGGGGGGGCTTATCGGCACAGATACGCAGTATTTT
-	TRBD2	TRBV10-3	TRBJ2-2	CAISESSGGALGELFF	TGTGCCATCAGTGAGTCAAGCGGGGGGGCTCTCGGGGAGCTGTTTTTT
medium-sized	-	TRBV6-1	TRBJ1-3	CASIFVQGTGNTIYF	TGTGCCAGCATCTTTGTCCAGGGGACTGGAAACACCATATATTTT